This TCR beta chain was profiled in a study of OX40 agonist ivuxolimab in advanced cancers. Background on the study: A mean age of roughly 66 years, range about 20 to 79, was recorded, and 82.7% were male. Earlier anti-PD-1, anti-PD-L1 or anti-CTLA-4 therapy was permitted; roughly 42% had received some.

Sequencing was performed with immunoSEQ multiplex PCR; in TCRdb, only in-frame clones are kept and a portion is missing. Found here are approximately 60,000 clones, about 83% of them singletons; the top ten hold 3.1%. Notes on this clone: Its specificity is not known.

Study findings and constraints: Doses of 0.1 to 3.0 mg/kg were accompanied by clonal expansion of CD4+ and CD8+ blood T cells by week 6.

The clonotype comes from an adult with an advanced solid tumor such as melanoma, head and neck, liver or kidney cancer. The material was CD4+ or CD8+ T cells sorted from blood, obtained in a trial of the OX40 agonist ivuxolimab.

The CDR3 region has the DNA TGTGCCAGCAGTGACTCGTTTAAGTATAGGTCTGAAAGAAATCAGCCCCAGCATTTT. The encoded protein is CASSDSFKYRSERNQPQHF. The chain links TRBV6-4 to TRBJ1-5; no reliable D call. From germline, CDR1 is MRHNA and CDR2 SNTAGT. The CDR3 loop spans 19 amino acids. Trimming removed 0 bases at V and 4 bases at J, with 22 bases between.